This T cell receptor (beta chain) is from a study of regulatory T cells in long-lasting Graves disease listed by TCRdb under 2021. Regarding the complete study: Persistent Graves' disease was defined as persistently positive TSH receptor autoantibodies together with antithyroid drug treatment for over 5 years. Antithyroid drugs had been taken for approximately 10 years on average by persistent Graves' disease patients in the clinical cohort. Persistent Graves' disease patients were compared with newly diagnosed Graves' disease patients by peripheral blood TCR sequencing and RNA sequencing. The study took place in China and was registered as a clinical trial. A total of about 35 samples underwent TCR sequencing, from roughly 13 patients with persistent Graves' disease and some 20 patients with newly diagnosed Graves' disease.

Libraries came from multiplex PCR. Sequencing took place on an Illumina HiSeq 4000. CDR3 regions were amplified by Arm-PCR with iRepertoire HTBI primers to construct TCR beta libraries. Before sequencing, the PCR products underwent gel purification. Turning to the authors' computational methods: Gene usage analysis of CDR3 amino acid clonotypes relied on the approximately 60 TRBV and around 14 TRBJ segments identified across samples. Filtered high-quality paired reads were merged into contigs using COPE and FqMerger. BLAST was used to align contigs to IMGT TRBV, TRBD and TRBJ reference genes, and CDR3 was defined according to IMGT. Highly expanded clones were defined as clonotypes with a frequency above 0.1%. Shannon entropy served as the measure of repertoire diversity, while the Gini coefficient captured V-J evenness. Clonotypes shared by more than one individual were considered public. The public reads were quality trimmed at Q25 with fastp and then assembled into clones with MiXCR by TCRdb, keeping productive beta chains. For every CDR3 protein sequence, its rows merge into one entry that carries the most common genes and DNA. None of the V and J calls come from the authors' own analysis; TCRdb made them. The sample table shows around 400,000 distinct CDR3 sequences, and over 20% are seen once. The ten largest clonotypes hold 14% of the sample.

The time point label on this specimen signifies: persistent/refractory GD, antithyroid drugs over 5 years with positive TRAb. For both TCR sequencing and RNA sequencing, RNA was extracted from PBMCs using TRIzol. Graves' disease was diagnosed according to American Thyroid Association guidelines. Recruitment of patients was carried out at an endocrinology department in Xi'an, China. From each patient, about 9 milliliters of peripheral blood was collected into an EDTA anticoagulant tube. Ficoll Paque Plus density gradient separation was used to isolate PBMCs, and no further T cell sorting was done. An Agilent 2100 Bioanalyzer and agarose gel were used to assess RNA quality, and a NanoDrop 2000 was used to measure RNA concentration. On the study overall, not on this receptor specifically: Patients with persistent disease shared more public clonotypes (around 3,000) than newly diagnosed patients did (around 930). Preferential use of TRBV28, TRBJ1-2 and TRBJ2-5 was observed in persistent disease, whereas TRBV20-1 and TRBJ2-1 were favored in newly diagnosed disease. Only the TCR beta chain was sequenced and analyzed. Lower TCR Shannon entropy and fewer highly expanded clones were observed in persistent Graves' disease patients than in newly diagnosed patients, which suggested clonal expansion. Because the primary lesion, thyroid tissue, could not be accessed, the study looked at peripheral blood alone. The small sample size was acknowledged by the authors as a limitation that may reduce accuracy.

This clonotype was seen only a few times. The target of this receptor is not known. Base qualities are not provided; no much larger clone lies one nucleotide away. At the junction V is shortened by 5 bases and J by 2 bases, with 15 bases in between. As encoded in the germline V gene, CDR1 is MDHEN while CDR2 is SYDVKM. From its cysteine to its phenylalanine, the CDR3 spans 16 amino acids. The retained sequence is limited to the CDR3, 48 bases, with the frame set at the first base. The V gene is TRBV28 and the J gene is TRBJ1-4, and perhaps TRBD1 as D gene, on 5 matching bases. This TCR came from a female donor with Graves disease. The material was peripheral blood mononuclear cells (PBMCs), obtained when the disease was refractory, from a patient treated with antithyroid drugs. The encoded CDR3 is CASSLASKGTNEKLFF. The bases read TGTGCCAGCAGTCTCGCCTCTAAGGGGACTAATGAAAAACTGTTTTTT.